This TCR beta chain emerged from a study of metastatic and nonmetastatic thyroid tumors. In the study overall: It was across blood and tumor or nodule tissue from malignant and benign thyroid patients that repertoires were compared.

Per the germline V gene, CDR1 is DFQATT and CDR2 is SNEGSKA (reference sequence). The CDR3 covers 12 residues. The germline V and J ends were trimmed by 6 bases and 6 bases, with 11 bases remaining between them. Study-wide findings and caveats: For both blood and tumor, malignant thyroid tumors reportedly showed significantly higher TCR beta diversity than benign nodules did.

The sample holds many counts of this clone. As yet, its antigen is unknown. None of the patients had undergone any treatment ahead of thyroid surgery. Per the study methods: Using the CDR3 differences seen across clinicopathological groups, the authors built a distant-metastasis classifier for papillary thyroid cancer, which was meant to discriminate distant-metastatic patients. TCRdb used MiXCR to call clones anew from the PCR reads. In this record, the V and J calls reflect TCRdb's handling and not the investigators' own analysis. The sample holds under 8,500 clones, around a quarter seen once. Sequenced input: tumor tissue. The chain couples TRBV20-1 to TRBJ2-2, with D tentatively TRBD1 (5 bases). The clonotype comes from a female donor with papillary thyroid cancer or a benign thyroid nodule (not recorded which). Some clones in this sample may be carry-over from other donors' samples. CDR3 residues: CSAARAAGELFF. The CDR3 nucleotides read TGCAGTGCCGCCAGGGCTGCCGGGGAGCTGTTTTTT.